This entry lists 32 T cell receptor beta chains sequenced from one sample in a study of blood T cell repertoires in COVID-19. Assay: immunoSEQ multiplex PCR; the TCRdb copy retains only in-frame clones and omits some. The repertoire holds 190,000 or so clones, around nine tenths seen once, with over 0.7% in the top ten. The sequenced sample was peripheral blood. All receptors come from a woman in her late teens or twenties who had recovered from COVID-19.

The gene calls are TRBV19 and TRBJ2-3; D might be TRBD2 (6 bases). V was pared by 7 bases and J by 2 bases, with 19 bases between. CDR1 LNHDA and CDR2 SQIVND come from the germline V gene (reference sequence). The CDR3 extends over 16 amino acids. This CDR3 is CASTRRGNWITDTQYF. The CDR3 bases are TGTGCCAGTACCCGGAGGGGTAACTGGATCACAGATACGCAGTATTTT. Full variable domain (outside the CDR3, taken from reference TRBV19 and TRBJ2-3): DGGITQSPKYLFRKEGQNVTLSCEQNLNHDAMYWYRQDPGQGLRLIYYSQIVNDFQKGDIAEGYSVSREKKESFPLTVTSAQKNPTAFYLCASTRRGNWITDTQYFGPGTRLTVL.

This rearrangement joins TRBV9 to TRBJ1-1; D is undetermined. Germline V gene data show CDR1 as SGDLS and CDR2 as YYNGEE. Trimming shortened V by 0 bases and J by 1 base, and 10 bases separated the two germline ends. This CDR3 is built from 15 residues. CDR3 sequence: CASSVGPPGNTEAFF. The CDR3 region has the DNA TGTGCCAGCAGCGTAGGTCCCCCAGGGAACACTGAAGCTTTCTTT.

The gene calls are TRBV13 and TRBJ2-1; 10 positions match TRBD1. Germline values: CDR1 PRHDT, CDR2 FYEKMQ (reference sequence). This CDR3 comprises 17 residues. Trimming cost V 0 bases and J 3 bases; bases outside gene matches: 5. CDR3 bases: TGTGCCAGCAGCTTAGGGGGACAGGGGCGTTACTACAATGAGCAGTTCTTC. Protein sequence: CASSLGGQGRYYNEQFF. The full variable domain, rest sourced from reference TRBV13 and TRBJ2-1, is AAGVIQSPRHLIKEKRETATLKCYPIPRHDTVYWYQQGPGQDPQFLISFYEKMQSDKGSIPDRFSAQQFSDYHSELNMSSLELGDSALYFCASSLGGQGRYYNEQFFGPGTRLTVL.

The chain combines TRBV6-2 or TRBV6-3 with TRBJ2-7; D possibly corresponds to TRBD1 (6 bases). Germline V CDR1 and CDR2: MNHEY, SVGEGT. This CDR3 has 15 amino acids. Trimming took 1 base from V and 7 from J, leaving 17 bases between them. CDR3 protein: CASSYFQGNYGEQYF. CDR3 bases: TGTGCCAGCAGTTACTTCCAGGGGAACTATGGGGAGCAGTACTTC.

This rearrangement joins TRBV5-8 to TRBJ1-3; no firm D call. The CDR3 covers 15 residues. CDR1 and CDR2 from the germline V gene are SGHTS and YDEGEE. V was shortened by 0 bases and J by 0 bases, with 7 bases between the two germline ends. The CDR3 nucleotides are TGTGCCAGCAGCTTGGGTGAGGCCTCTGGAAACACCATATATTTT. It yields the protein CASSLGEASGNTIYF.

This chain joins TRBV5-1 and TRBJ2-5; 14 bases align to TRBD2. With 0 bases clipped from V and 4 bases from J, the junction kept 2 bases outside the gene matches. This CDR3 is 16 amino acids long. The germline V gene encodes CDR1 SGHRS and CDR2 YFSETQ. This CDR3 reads CASSLGLAGGPETQYF. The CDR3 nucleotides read TGCGCCAGCAGCTTGGGACTAGCGGGGGGGCCAGAGACCCAGTACTTC.

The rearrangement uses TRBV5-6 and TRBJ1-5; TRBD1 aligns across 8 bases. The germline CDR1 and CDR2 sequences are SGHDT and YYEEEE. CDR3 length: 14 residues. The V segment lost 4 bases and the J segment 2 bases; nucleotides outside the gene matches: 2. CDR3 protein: CASSPGQGNQPQHF. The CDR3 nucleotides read TGTGCCAGCAGCCCGGGACAGGGCAATCAGCCCCAGCATTTT.

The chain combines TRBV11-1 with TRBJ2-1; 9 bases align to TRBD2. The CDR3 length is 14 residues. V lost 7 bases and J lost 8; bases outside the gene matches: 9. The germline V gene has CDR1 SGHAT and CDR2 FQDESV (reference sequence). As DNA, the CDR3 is TGTGCCAGCACGCGGGGGGGCCGGGTGTATGAGCAGTTCTTC. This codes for CASTRGGRVYEQFF. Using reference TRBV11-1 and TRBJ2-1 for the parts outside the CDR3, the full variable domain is EAEVAQSPRYKITEKSQAVAFWCDPISGHATLYWYRQILGQGPELLVQFQDESVVDDSQLPKDRFSAERLKGVDSTLKIQPAELGDSAMYLCASTRGGRVYEQFFGPGTRLTVL.

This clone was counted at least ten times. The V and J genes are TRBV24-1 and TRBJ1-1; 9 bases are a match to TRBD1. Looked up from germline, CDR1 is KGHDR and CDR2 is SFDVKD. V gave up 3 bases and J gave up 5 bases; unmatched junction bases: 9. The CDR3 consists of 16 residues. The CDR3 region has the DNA TGTGCCACCAGTGATCTGAGTAGACAGGGGGGGACTGAAGCTTTCTTT. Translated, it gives CATSDLSRQGGTEAFF.

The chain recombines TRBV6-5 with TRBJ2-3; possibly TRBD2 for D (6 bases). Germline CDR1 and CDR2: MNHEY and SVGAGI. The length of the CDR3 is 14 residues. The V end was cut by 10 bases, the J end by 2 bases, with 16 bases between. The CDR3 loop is CANFLAPDTDTQYF. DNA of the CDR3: TGTGCCAACTTTCTAGCGCCAGACACAGATACGCAGTATTTT.

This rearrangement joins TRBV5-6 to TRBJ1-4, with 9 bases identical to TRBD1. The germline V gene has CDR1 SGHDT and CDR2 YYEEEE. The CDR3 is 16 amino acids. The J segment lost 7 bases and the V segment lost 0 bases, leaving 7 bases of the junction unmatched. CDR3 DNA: TGTGCCAGCAGCTTGGGACCCGGGACAGGGAGTGAAAAACTGTTTTTT. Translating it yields CASSLGPGTGSEKLFF. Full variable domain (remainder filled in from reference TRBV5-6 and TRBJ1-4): DAGVTQSPTHLIKTRGQQVTLRCSPKSGHDTVSWYQQALGQGPQFIFQYYEEEERQRGNFPDRFSGHQFPNYSSELNVNALLLGDSALYLCASSLGPGTGSEKLFFGSGTQLSVL.

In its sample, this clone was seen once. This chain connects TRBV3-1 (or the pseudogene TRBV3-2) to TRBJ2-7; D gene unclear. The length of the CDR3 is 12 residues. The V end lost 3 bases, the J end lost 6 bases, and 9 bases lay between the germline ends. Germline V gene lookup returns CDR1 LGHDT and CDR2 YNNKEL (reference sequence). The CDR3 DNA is TGTGCCAGCAGCCACCCCCTAGGCGAGCAGTACTTC. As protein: CASSHPLGEQYF.

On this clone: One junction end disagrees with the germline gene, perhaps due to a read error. DNA of the CDR3: TGTGCCAGTAGTATGGGTCGGGGGGCGCTTGGCTATGACTACACCTTC. As protein: CASSMGRGALGYDYTF. The rearrangement joins TRBV19 to TRBJ1-2; a weak D match, TRBD1 (6 bases). CDR1 and CDR2 (germline): LNHDA, SQIVND (reference sequence). This CDR3 is built from 16 residues.

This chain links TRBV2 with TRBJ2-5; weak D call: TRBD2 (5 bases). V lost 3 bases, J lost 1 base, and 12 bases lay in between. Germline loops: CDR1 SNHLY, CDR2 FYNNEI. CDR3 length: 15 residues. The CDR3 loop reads CASSEFERFQETQYF. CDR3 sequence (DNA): TGTGCCAGCAGTGAGTTTGAGCGGTTCCAAGAGACCCAGTACTTC.

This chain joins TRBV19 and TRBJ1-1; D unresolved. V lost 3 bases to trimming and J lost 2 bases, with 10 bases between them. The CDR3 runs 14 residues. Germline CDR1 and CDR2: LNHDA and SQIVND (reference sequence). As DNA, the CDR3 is TGTGCCAGTAGTATTGGGCAGCATAACACTGAAGCTTTCTTT. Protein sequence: CASSIGQHNTEAFF.

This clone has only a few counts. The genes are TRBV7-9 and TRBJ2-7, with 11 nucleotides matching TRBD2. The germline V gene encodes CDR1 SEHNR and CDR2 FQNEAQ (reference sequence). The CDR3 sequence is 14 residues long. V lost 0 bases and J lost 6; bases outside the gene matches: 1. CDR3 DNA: TGTGCCAGCAGCTTAGCGGGACTAGCGGCCGAGCAGTACTTC. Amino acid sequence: CASSLAGLAAEQYF. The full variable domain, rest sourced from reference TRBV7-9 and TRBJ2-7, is DTGVSQNPRHKITKRGQNVTFRCDPISEHNRLYWYRQTLGQGPEFLTYFQNEAQLEKSRLLSDRFSAERPKGSFSTLEIQRTEQGDSAMYLCASSLAGLAAEQYFGPGTRLTVT.

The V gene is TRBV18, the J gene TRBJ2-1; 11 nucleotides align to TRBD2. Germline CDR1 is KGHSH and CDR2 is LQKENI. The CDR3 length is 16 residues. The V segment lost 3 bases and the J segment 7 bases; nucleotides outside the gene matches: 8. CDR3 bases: TGTGCCAGCTCACCGTCCGGGACTAGCGGAGTTAATGAGCAGTTCTTC. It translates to CASSPSGTSGVNEQFF. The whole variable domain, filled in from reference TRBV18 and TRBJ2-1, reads NAGVMQNPRHLVRRRGQEARLRCSPMKGHSHVYWYRQLPEEGLKFMVYLQKENIIDESGMPKERFSAEFPKEGPSILRIQQVVRGDSAAYFCASSPSGTSGVNEQFFGPGTRLTVL.

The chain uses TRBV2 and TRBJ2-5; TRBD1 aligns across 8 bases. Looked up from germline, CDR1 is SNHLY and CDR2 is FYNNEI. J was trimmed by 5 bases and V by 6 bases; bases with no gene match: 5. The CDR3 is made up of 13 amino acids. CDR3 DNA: TGTGCCAGCAGGATCAGGGGGCCTGAGACCCAGTACTTC. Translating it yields CASRIRGPETQYF. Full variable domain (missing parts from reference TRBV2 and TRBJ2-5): EPEVTQTPSHQVTQMGQEVILRCVPISNHLYFYWYRQILGQKVEFLVSFYNNEISEKSEIFDDQFSVERPDGSNFTLKIRSTKLEDSAMYFCASRIRGPETQYFGPGTRLLVL.

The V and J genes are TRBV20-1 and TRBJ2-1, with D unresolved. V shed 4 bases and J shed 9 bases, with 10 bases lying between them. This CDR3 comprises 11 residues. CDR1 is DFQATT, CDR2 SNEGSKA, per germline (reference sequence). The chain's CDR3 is CSAKIMSEQFF. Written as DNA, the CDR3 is TGCAGTGCTAAAATAATGAGTGAGCAGTTCTTC.

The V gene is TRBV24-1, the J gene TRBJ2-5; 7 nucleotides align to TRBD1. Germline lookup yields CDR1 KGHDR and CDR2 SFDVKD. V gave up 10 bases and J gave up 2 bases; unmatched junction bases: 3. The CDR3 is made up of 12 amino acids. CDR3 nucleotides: TGTGCCACTGGGACAGAACAAGAGACCCAGTACTTC. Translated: CATGTEQETQYF.

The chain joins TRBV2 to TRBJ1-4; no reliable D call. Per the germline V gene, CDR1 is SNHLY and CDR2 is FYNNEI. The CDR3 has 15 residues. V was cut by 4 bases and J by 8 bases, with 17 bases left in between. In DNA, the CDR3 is TGTGCCAGCAGTGGTGCAGGAAAACCCTCCGAAAAACTGTTTTTT. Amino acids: CASSGAGKPSEKLFF.

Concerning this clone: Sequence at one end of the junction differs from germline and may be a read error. CDR3 DNA: TGCGCCAGCTGCCAACAGACGGGGGAAAAACTGTTTTTT. Encoded protein: CASCQQTGEKLFF. The chain has TRBV4-1 and TRBJ1-4; D is unclear. CDR3 length equals 13 residues. Per germline, CDR1 MGHRA and CDR2 YSYEKL.

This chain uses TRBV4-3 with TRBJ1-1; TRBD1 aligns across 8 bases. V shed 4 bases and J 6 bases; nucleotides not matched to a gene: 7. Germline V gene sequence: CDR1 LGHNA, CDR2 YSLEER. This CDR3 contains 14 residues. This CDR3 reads CASSLDRETPEAFF. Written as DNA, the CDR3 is TGCGCCAGCAGCCTGGACAGGGAGACGCCTGAAGCTTTCTTT.

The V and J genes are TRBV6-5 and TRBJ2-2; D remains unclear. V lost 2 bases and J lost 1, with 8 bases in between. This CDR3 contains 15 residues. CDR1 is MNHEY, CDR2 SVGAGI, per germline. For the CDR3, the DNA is TGTGCCAGCAGTTACGGAAGACAGAACACCGGGGAGCTGTTTTTT. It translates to CASSYGRQNTGELFF.

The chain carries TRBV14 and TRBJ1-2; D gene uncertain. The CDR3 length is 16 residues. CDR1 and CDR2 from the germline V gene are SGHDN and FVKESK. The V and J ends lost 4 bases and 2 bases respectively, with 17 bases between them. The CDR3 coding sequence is TGTGCCAGCAGCCGGCCCTTGGGCACACCGAACTATGGCTACACCTTC. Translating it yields CASSRPLGTPNYGYTF.

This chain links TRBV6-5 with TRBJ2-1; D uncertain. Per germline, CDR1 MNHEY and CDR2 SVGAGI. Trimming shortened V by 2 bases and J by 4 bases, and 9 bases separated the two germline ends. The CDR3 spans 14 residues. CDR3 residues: CASSYLSVYNEQFF. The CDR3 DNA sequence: TGTGCCAGCAGTTACCTCTCAGTTTACAATGAGCAGTTCTTC.

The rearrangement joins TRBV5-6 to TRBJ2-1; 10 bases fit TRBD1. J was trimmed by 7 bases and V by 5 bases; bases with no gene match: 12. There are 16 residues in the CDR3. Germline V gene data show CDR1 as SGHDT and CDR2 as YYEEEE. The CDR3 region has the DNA TGTGCCAGCAGATATCCCGGGACAGGGGCTAGGAATGAGCAGTTCTTC. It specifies CASRYPGTGARNEQFF.

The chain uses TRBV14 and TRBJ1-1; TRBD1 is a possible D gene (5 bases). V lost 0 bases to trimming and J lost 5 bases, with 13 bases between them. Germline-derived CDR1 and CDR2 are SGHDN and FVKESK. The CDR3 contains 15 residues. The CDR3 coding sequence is TGTGCCAGCAGCCAAGATGTAGGGGCCCGTACTGAAGCTTTCTTT. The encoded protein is CASSQDVGARTEAFF.

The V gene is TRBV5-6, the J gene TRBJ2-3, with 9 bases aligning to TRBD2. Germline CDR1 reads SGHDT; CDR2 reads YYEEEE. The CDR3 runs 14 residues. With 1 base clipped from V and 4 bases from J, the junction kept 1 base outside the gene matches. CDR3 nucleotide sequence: TGTGCCAGCAGCTTGCTAGCGGGGTCAGATACGCAGTATTTT. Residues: CASSLLAGSDTQYF.

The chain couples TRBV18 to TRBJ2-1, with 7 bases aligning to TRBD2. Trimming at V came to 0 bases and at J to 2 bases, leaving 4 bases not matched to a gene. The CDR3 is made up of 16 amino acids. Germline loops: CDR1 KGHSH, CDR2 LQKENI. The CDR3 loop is CASSPPGLAAYNEQFF. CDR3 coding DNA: TGTGCCAGCTCACCACCCGGGCTAGCGGCCTACAATGAGCAGTTCTTC.

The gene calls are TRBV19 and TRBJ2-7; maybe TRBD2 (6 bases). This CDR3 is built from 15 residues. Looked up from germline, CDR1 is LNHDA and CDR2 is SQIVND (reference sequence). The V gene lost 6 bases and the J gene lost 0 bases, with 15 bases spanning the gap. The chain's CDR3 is CASSPPGVGSYEQYF. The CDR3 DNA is TGTGCCAGTAGCCCCCCGGGAGTCGGCTCCTACGAGCAGTACTTC.

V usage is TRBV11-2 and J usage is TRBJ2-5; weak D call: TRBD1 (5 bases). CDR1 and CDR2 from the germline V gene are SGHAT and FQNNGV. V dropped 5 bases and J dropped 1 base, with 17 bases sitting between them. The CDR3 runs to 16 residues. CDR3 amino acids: CASSHGYRQTQETQYF. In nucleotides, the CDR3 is TGTGCCAGCAGCCACGGTTATCGACAGACCCAAGAGACCCAGTACTTC. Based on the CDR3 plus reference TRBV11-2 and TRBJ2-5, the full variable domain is EAGVAQSPRYKIIEKRQSVAFWCNPISGHATLYWYQQILGQGPKLLIQFQNNGVVDDSQLPKDRFSAERLKGVDSTLKIQPAKLEDSAVYLCASSHGYRQTQETQYFGPGTRLLVL.